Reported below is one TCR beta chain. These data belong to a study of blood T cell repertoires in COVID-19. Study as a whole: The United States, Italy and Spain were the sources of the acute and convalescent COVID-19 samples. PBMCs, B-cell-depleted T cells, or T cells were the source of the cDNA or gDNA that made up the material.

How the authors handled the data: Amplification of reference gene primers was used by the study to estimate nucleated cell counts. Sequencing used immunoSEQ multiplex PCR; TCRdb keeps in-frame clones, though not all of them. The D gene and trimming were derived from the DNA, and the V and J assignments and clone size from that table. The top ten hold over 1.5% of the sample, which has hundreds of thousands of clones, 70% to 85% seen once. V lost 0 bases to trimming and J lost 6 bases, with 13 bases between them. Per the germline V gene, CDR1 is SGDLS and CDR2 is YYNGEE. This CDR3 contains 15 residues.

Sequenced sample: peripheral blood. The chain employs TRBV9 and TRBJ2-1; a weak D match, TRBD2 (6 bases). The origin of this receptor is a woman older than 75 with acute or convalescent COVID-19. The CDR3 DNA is TGTGCCAGCAGCGTAGTGGGCGGGGCGGGCAATGAGCAGTTCTTC. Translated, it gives CASSVVGGAGNEQFF.